This TCR beta chain is from a study of cytomegalovirus exposure and HLA in healthy donors. Study-wide results and caveats: Presence/absence results assume similar sequencing depth per donor, which may not hold. Specificity for CMV antigens was confirmed in vitro for three of the CMV-associated chains. Among the sequence variants, a highly shared cluster was likely an artifact of sequencing.

Note on this clone: The antigen is not known.

Germline CDR1 is SGHDT and CDR2 is YYEEEE. V lost 5 bases, J lost 0 bases, and 12 bases lay in between. This CDR3 has 15 amino acids. Researchers ran the PCR with 60 Vbeta and 13 Jbeta primers. TCRdb's table, derived via immunoSEQ multiplex PCR, lists solely in-frame clones and lacks some. Of under 150,000 clones listed, 79% were seen once; the top ten hold about 6.9%. The chain joins TRBV5-6 to TRBJ1-3, with D unresolved. The origin of this receptor is a woman in her thirties or forties in good health and CMV-seropositive. Sequenced: PBMCs. Written as DNA, the CDR3 is TGTGCCAGCAGTTCCAGTGATTACTCTGGAAACACCATATATTTT. Protein: CASSSSDYSGNTIYF. The full variable domain, with the rest looked up from reference TRBV5-6 and TRBJ1-3, is DAGVTQSPTHLIKTRGQQVTLRCSPKSGHDTVSWYQQALGQGPQFIFQYYEEEERQRGNFPDRFSGHQFPNYSSELNVNALLLGDSALYLCASSSSDYSGNTIYFGEGSWLTVV.